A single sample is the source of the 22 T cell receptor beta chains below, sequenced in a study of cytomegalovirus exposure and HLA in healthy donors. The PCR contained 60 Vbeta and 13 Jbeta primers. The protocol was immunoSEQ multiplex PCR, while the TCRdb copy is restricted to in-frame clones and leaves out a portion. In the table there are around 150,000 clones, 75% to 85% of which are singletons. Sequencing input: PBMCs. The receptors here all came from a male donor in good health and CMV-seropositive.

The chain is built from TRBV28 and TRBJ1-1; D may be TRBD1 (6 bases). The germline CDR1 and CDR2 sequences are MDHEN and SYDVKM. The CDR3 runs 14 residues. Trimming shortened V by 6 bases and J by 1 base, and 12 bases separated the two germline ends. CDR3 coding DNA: TGTGCCAGCAGCGGGGGGCGGAGGAACACTGAAGCTTTCTTT. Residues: CASSGGRRNTEAFF.

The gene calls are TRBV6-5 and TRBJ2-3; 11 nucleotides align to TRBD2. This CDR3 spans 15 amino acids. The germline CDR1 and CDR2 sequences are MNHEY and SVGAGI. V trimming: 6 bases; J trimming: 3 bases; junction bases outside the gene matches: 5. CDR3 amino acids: CASSPTSGGTDTQYF. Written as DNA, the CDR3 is TGTGCCAGCAGCCCAACTAGCGGGGGAACAGATACGCAGTATTTT.

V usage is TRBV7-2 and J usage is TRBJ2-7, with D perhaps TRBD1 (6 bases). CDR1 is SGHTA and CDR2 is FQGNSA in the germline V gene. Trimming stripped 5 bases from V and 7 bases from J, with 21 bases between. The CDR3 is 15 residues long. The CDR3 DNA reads TGTGCCAGCAGCCCTAAGGTCGCAGGGGCTCGAGAGCAGTACTTC. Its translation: CASSPKVAGAREQYF.

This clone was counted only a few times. The chain's CDR3 is CASSSGQGCEQYF. DNA for the CDR3: TGCGCCAGCAGCTCGGGACAGGGATGTGAGCAGTACTTC. The chain links TRBV4-1 to TRBJ2-7; 9 bases fit TRBD1. CDR1 is MGHRA and CDR2 is YSYEKL in the germline V gene. The CDR3 has 13 residues. The ends lost 5 bases at V and 7 bases at J; junction bases unmatched: 6.

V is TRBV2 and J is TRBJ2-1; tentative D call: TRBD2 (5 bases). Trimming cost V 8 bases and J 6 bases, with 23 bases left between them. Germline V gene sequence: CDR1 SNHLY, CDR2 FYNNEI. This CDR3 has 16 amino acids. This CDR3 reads CASLARLTLALNEQFF. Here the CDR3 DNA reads TGTGCCAGCCTGGCTCGACTCACCTTAGCGCTCAATGAGCAGTTCTTC.

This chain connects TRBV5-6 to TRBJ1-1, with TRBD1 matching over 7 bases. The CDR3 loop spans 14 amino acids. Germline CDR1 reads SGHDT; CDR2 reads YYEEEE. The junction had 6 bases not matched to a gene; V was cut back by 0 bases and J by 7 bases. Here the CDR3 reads CASSLGGGRGEAFF. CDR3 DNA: TGTGCCAGCAGCTTGGGAGGGGGCCGGGGTGAAGCTTTCTTT. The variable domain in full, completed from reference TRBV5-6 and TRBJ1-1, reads DAGVTQSPTHLIKTRGQQVTLRCSPKSGHDTVSWYQQALGQGPQFIFQYYEEEERQRGNFPDRFSGHQFPNYSSELNVNALLLGDSALYLCASSLGGGRGEAFFGQGTRLTVV.

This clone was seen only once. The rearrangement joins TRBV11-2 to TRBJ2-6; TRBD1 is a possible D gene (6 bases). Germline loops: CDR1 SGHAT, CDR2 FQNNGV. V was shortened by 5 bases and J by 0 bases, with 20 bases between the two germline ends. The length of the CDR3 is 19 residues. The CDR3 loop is CASSRIPTGILSGANVLTF. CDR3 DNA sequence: TGTGCCAGCAGCCGTATCCCGACAGGAATCCTCTCTGGGGCCAACGTCCTGACTTTC.

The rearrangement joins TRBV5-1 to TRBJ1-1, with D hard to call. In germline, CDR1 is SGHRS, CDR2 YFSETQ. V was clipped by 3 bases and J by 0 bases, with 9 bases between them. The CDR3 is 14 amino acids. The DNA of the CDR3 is TGCGCCAGCAGCTCCATTTCATTGAACACTGAAGCTTTCTTT. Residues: CASSSISLNTEAFF.

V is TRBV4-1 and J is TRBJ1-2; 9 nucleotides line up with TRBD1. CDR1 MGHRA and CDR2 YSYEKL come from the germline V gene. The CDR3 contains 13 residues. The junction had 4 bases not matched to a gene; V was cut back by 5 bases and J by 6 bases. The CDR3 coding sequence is TGCGCCAGCAGCAGGACAGGGGATCATGGCTACACCTTC. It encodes CASSRTGDHGYTF.

The CDR3 DNA reads TGTGCCAGTAGTATGAGGCAGGGTGCTGGAAACACCATATATTTT. Encoded protein: CASSMRQGAGNTIYF. The V gene is TRBV19, the J gene TRBJ1-3, with D possibly being TRBD1 (5 bases). This CDR3 contains 15 residues. V lost 3 bases and J lost 2, with 11 bases in between. Germline CDR1 reads LNHDA; CDR2 reads SQIVND (reference sequence).

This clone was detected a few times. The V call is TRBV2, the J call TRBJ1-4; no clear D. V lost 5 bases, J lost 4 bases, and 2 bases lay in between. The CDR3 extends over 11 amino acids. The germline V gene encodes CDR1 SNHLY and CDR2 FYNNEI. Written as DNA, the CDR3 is TGTGCCAGCAGTCGTAATGAAAAACTGTTTTTT. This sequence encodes CASSRNEKLFF.

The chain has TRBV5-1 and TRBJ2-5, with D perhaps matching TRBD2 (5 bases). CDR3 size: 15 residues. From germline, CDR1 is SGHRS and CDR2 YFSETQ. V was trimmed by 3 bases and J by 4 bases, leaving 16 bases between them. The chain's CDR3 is CASSSPGRRRETQYF. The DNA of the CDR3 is TGCGCCAGCAGCTCCCCTGGGCGGAGGAGAGAGACCCAGTACTTC. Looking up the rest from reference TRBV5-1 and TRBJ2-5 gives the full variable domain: KAGVTQTPRYLIKTRGQQVTLSCSPISGHRSVSWYQQTPGQGLQFLFEYFSETQRNKGNFPGRFSGRQFSNSRSEMNVSTLELGDSALYLCASSSPGRRRETQYFGPGTRLLVL.

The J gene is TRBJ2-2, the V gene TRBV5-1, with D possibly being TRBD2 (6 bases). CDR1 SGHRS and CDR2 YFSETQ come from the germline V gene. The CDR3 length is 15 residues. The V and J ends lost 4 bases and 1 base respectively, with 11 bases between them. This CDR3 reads CASSRDLGNTGELFF. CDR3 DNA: TGCGCCAGCAGCCGGGACTTAGGGAACACCGGGGAGCTGTTTTTT.

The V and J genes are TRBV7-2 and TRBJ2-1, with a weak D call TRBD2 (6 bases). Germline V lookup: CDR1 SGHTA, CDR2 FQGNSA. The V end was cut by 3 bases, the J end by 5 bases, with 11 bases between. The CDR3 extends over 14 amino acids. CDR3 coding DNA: TGTGCCAGCAGCTTCGGGGGACGGCACAATGAGCAGTTCTTC. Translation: CASSFGGRHNEQFF.

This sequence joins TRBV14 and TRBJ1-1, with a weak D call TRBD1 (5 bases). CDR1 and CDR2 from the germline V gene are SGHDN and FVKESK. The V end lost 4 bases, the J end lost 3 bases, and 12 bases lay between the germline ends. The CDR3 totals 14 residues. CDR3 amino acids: CASSRQLKDTEAFF. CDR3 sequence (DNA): TGTGCCAGCAGCCGACAGCTTAAGGACACTGAAGCTTTCTTT.

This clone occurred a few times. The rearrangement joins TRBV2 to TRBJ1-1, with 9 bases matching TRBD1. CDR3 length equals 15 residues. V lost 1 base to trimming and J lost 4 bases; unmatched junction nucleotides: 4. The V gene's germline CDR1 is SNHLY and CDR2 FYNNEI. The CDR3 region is CASSEGWTGVTEAFF. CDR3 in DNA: TGTGCCAGCAGTGAAGGCTGGACAGGGGTCACTGAAGCTTTCTTT.

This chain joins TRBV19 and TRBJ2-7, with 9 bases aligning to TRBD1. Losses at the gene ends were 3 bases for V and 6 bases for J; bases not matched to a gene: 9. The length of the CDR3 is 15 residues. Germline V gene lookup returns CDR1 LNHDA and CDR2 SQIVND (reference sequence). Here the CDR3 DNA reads TGTGCCAGTAGTATGCTCCGGGACAGGGAGGTCGAGCAGTACTTC. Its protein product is CASSMLRDREVEQYF.

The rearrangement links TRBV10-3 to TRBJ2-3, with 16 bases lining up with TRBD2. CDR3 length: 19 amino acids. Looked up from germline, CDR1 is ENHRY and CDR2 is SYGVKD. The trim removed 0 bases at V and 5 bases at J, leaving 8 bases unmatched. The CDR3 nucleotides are TGTGCCATCAGTGAGTCGGGGACTAGCGGGGGGGCCGAGGAAGATACGCAGTATTTT. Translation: CAISESGTSGGAEEDTQYF.

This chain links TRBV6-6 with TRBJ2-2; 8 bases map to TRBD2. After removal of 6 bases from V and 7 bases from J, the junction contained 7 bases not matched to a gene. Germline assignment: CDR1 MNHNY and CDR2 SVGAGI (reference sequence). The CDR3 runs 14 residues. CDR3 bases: TGTGCCAGCAGACGGGGGGGCCGGGACGGGGAGCTGTTTTTT. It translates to CASRRGGRDGELFF.

CDR3 sequence reads: CASSFRGTQYF. The CDR3 DNA is TGTGCCAGCAGCTTTCGAGGGACCCAGTACTTC. The chain couples TRBV11-2 to TRBJ2-5; unclear D gene. Germline assignment: CDR1 SGHAT and CDR2 FQNNGV. The germline V and J ends were trimmed by 3 bases and 7 bases, with 6 bases remaining between them. The CDR3 spans 11 residues.

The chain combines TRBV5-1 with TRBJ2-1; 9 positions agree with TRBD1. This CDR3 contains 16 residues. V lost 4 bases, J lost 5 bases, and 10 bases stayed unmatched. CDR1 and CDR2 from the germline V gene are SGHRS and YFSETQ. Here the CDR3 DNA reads TGCGCCAGCAGCAAGTACAGGGGGCAAACGGACAATGAGCAGTTCTTC. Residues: CASSKYRGQTDNEQFF.

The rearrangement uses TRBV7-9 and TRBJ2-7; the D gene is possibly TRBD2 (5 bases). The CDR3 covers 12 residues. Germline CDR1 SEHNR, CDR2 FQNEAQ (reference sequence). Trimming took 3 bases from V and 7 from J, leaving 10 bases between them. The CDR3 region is CASSFSTGEQYF. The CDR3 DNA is TGTGCCAGCAGCTTCTCAACGGGGGAGCAGTACTTC. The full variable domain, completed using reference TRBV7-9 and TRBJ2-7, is DTGVSQNPRHKITKRGQNVTFRCDPISEHNRLYWYRQTLGQGPEFLTYFQNEAQLEKSRLLSDRFSAERPKGSFSTLEIQRTEQGDSAMYLCASSFSTGEQYFGPGTRLTVT.